Below are 22 T cell receptor beta chains sequenced from a single sample in a study of blood T cell repertoires in COVID-19. TCRdb's copy holds only in-frame clones and misses some; the assay was immunoSEQ multiplex PCR. The data hold approximately 30,000 clones, with 70% to 85% observed a single time. Sequencing was done on a sample of peripheral blood. Receptor source: a woman between 55 and 75 years old with acute or convalescent COVID-19.

V is TRBV6-5 and J is TRBJ1-4; TRBD1 matches 9 bases. J gave up 4 bases and V 4 bases, and 1 base lay outside the gene matches. The CDR3 covers 14 residues. The germline gives CDR1 MNHEY, CDR2 SVGAGI. CDR3 coding DNA: TGTGCCAGCAGTTCGGGACAGGGTAATGAAAAACTGTTTTTT. This encodes CASSSGQGNEKLFF.

V and J are TRBV27 and TRBJ1-6; 10 bases are shared with TRBD1. The length of the CDR3 is 15 residues. Germline values: CDR1 MNHEY, CDR2 SMNVEV (reference sequence). J lost 6 bases, V lost 5 bases, and 4 bases had no gene match. The CDR3 DNA reads as TGTGCCAGCAGTCGGGACAGGGGCCTTAATTCACCCCTCCACTTT. The encoded protein is CASSRDRGLNSPLHF.

This chain uses TRBV2 with TRBJ1-4, with 8 bases that match TRBD1. Germline V gene sequence: CDR1 SNHLY, CDR2 FYNNEI. The length of the CDR3 is 15 residues. Losses at the gene ends were 6 bases for V and 3 bases for J; bases not matched to a gene: 6. The CDR3 coding sequence is TGTGCCAGCAGGGCGGACAGGGAGCCTAATGAAAAACTGTTTTTT. It codes for CASRADREPNEKLFF.

In this sample, this clone is large. The rearrangement links TRBV6-6 to TRBJ2-3; D is perhaps TRBD2 (7 bases). This CDR3 region has 14 residues. Germline V gives CDR1 MNHNY, CDR2 SVGAGI (reference sequence). Trimming took off 7 bases at V and 1 base at J, with 12 bases between the two ends. DNA of the CDR3: TGTGCCAGCACCGCGGGGGCCCGCACAGATACGCAGTATTTT. Its translation: CASTAGARTDTQYF.

The chain links TRBV7-3 to TRBJ1-5; 7 nucleotides align to TRBD1. V lost 8 bases to trimming and J lost 1 base; unmatched junction nucleotides: 17. The CDR3 contains 18 residues. Germline loops: CDR1 SGHTA, CDR2 FQGTGA. The CDR3 here is CASPPLTGNGVSNQPQHF. In nucleotides, the CDR3 is TGTGCCAGCCCCCCCTTGACAGGGAACGGTGTCAGCAATCAGCCCCAGCATTTT.

This clone was observed a single time. CDR3 in amino acids: CASNRDANTGELFF. The CDR3 DNA reads as TGTGCCAGTAACAGGGACGCGAACACCGGGGAGCTGTTTTTT. The chain is built from TRBV19 and TRBJ2-2, with a tentative D call TRBD1 (6 bases). V was cut by 7 bases and J by 0 bases, with 9 bases left in between. The CDR3 runs to 14 residues. The V gene's germline CDR1 is LNHDA and CDR2 SQIVND (reference sequence).

V gene TRBV9 combines with J gene TRBJ1-2; TRBD1 matches at 7 bases. The CDR3 is made up of 14 amino acids. After removal of 3 bases from V and 5 bases from J, the junction contained 7 bases not matched to a gene. Per germline, CDR1 SGDLS and CDR2 YYNGEE. The CDR3: CASSAHGTEYGYTF. DNA of the CDR3: TGTGCCAGCAGCGCCCACGGGACAGAGTATGGCTACACCTTC.

This clone has a handful of counts. V usage is TRBV27 and J usage is TRBJ1-1; the match to TRBD1 covers 7 bases. The germline V gene has CDR1 MNHEY and CDR2 SMNVEV (reference sequence). J lost 8 bases, V lost 5 bases, and 5 bases had no gene match. This CDR3 is built from 12 residues. CDR3 loop: CASSGDRVEAFF. As DNA, the CDR3 is TGTGCCAGCAGTGGCGACAGGGTCGAAGCTTTCTTT.

V usage is TRBV5-5 and J usage is TRBJ2-1, with 8 bases matching TRBD2. Germline CDR1 reads SGHKS; CDR2 reads YYEKEE (reference sequence). The CDR3 extends over 15 amino acids. J lost 5 bases, V lost 1 base, and 5 bases had no gene match. The CDR3 coding sequence is TGTGCCAGCAGCTTGTTCGGGGGGGACGACAATGAGCAGTTCTTC. The encoded protein is CASSLFGGDDNEQFF.

DNA of the CDR3: TGTGCCATCAGTCCGGGACAGCCAGAGCATGGCTACACCTTC. Its protein is CAISPGQPEHGYTF. The chain recombines TRBV10-3 with TRBJ1-2, with 7 bases fitting TRBD1. Germline V gene lookup returns CDR1 ENHRY and CDR2 SYGVKD. The CDR3 has 14 residues. The junction had 9 bases not matched to a gene; V was cut back by 5 bases and J by 6 bases.

V gene TRBV3-1 (or the pseudogene TRBV3-2) combines with J gene TRBJ1-1; 9 bases match TRBD1. Germline lookup yields CDR1 LGHDT and CDR2 YNNKEL (reference sequence). Germline trimming cut 2 bases from V and 4 bases from J; bases unmatched to any gene: 2. CDR3 length: 14 residues. Here the CDR3 reads CASSQRTGATEAFF. The CDR3 DNA sequence: TGTGCCAGCAGCCAACGGACAGGGGCCACTGAAGCTTTCTTT.

CDR3 loop: CASSFGTDGYTF. CDR3 sequence (DNA): TGTGCCAGCAGCTTCGGGACTGATGGCTACACCTTC. The J gene is TRBJ1-2, the V gene TRBV5-4; D may be TRBD1 (5 bases). Looked up from germline, CDR1 is SGHNT and CDR2 is YYREEE (reference sequence). Trimming stripped 2 bases from V and 6 bases from J, with 8 bases between. The length of the CDR3 is 12 residues.

The chain links TRBV5-5 to TRBJ1-4; possibly TRBD1 for D (6 bases). Per germline, CDR1 SGHKS and CDR2 YYEKEE (reference sequence). The CDR3 sequence is 14 residues long. Trimming stripped 5 bases from V and 8 bases from J, with 16 bases between. The CDR3 here is CASRKTGKGEKLFF. The CDR3 region has the DNA TGTGCCAGCAGAAAAACAGGGAAGGGGGAAAAACTGTTTTTT. Full variable domain (rest looked up from reference TRBV5-5 and TRBJ1-4): DAGVTQSPTHLIKTRGQQVTLRCSPISGHKSVSWYQQVLGQGPQFIFQYYEKEERGRGNFPDRFSARQFPNYSSELNVNALLLGDSALYLCASRKTGKGEKLFFGSGTQLSVL.

In DNA, the CDR3 is TGTGCCAGCAGCTTAGGGCAGGTGGCGGAAAAACTGTTTTTT. This gives the protein CASSLGQVAEKLFF. V and J are TRBV7-9 and TRBJ1-4; the D is unclear. The CDR3 totals 14 residues. V was cut by 1 base and J by 8 bases, with 11 bases left in between. Germline CDR1 and CDR2: SEHNR and FQNEAQ (reference sequence).

The chain combines TRBV27 with TRBJ1-6, with 7 bases lining up with TRBD1. The V segment lost 9 bases and the J segment 7 bases; nucleotides outside the gene matches: 6. The length of the CDR3 is 13 residues. CDR1 is MNHEY and CDR2 is SMNVEV in the germline V gene (reference sequence). DNA of the CDR3: TGTGCCAGTCGACAGGGCATGAATTCACCCCTCCACTTT. The encoded protein is CASRQGMNSPLHF.

The rearrangement uses TRBV2 and TRBJ1-2; 7 bases are a match to TRBD1. The CDR3 totals 15 residues. V trimming: 10 bases; J trimming: 3 bases; junction bases outside the gene matches: 14. Germline V gene data show CDR1 as SNHLY and CDR2 as FYNNEI. The DNA for the CDR3 is TGTGCCACCCAGCGAGGGGGCGCGATGGACTATGGCTACACCTTC. It specifies CATQRGGAMDYGYTF.

The rearrangement links TRBV27 to TRBJ1-2; possibly TRBD1 for D (5 bases). Trimming left V 1 base short and J 5 bases short, with 8 bases between. The CDR3 runs to 13 residues. Per the germline V gene, CDR1 is MNHEY and CDR2 is SMNVEV (reference sequence). CDR3 sequence reads: CASSLLGGYGYTF. In nucleotides, the CDR3 is TGTGCCAGCAGTTTATTGGGGGGTTATGGCTACACCTTC.

This clone was seen a handful of times. This sequence joins TRBV11-3 and TRBJ2-6; maybe TRBD2 (5 bases). CDR1 is SGHNT and CDR2 is YENEEA in the germline V gene. Trimming took off 5 bases at V and 2 bases at J, with 10 bases between the two ends. The CDR3 contains 15 residues. The CDR3 DNA reads TGTGCCAGCAGCCCCGGGATAGCTGGGGCCAACGTCCTGACTTTC. Residues: CASSPGIAGANVLTF. Variable domain in full (rest from reference TRBV11-3 and TRBJ2-6): EAGVVQSPRYKIIEKKQPVAFWCNPISGHNTLYWYLQNLGQGPELLIRYENEEAVDDSQLPKDRFSAERLKGVDSTLKIQPAELGDSAVYLCASSPGIAGANVLTFGAGSRLTVL.

This clone has only one observation. The genes are TRBV10-3 and TRBJ2-2, with a weak D call TRBD1 (6 bases). Germline values: CDR1 ENHRY, CDR2 SYGVKD. V was clipped by 6 bases and J by 0 bases, with 11 bases between them. This CDR3 spans 15 amino acids. The CDR3 is CAISAGTPNTGELFF. Written as DNA, the CDR3 is TGTGCCATCAGCGCCGGGACACCGAACACCGGGGAGCTGTTTTTT.

The rearrangement uses TRBV9 and TRBJ2-1; D unresolved. CDR3 length: 13 amino acids. Trimming took off 7 bases at V and 3 bases at J, with 11 bases between the two ends. The germline CDR1 and CDR2 sequences are SGDLS and YYNGEE. CDR3 DNA: TGTGCCAGCTCGAACAACAACTACAATGAGCAGTTCTTC. Translating it yields CASSNNNYNEQFF.

The rearrangement uses TRBV14 and TRBJ2-5; 7 bases map to TRBD1. The CDR3 sequence is 15 residues long. The ends lost 4 bases at V and 5 bases at J; junction bases unmatched: 10. Germline CDR1 is SGHDN and CDR2 is FVKESK. CDR3 nucleotides: TGTGCCAGCAGCCGAGCCGACAGGGTGGGCGAGACCCAGTACTTC. Translation: CASSRADRVGETQYF.

This clone was seen a single time. The chain links TRBV11-3 to TRBJ1-1; D unresolved. The CDR3 contains 13 residues. The germline V and J ends were trimmed by 5 bases and 4 bases, with 11 bases remaining between them. Germline CDR1 and CDR2: SGHNT and YENEEA. In DNA, the CDR3 is TGTGCCAGCAGCATGTTTCCGAGCACTGAAGCTTTCTTT. Its translation: CASSMFPSTEAFF.